Listed here are 9 T cell receptor beta chains from one sample, sequenced in a study of CD8+CD57+ T cells in acquired aplastic anemia. Individuals selected for sequencing had exhibited CD8+CD57+ cell expansion on flow cytometry. TCR beta VDJ and CDR3 profiles were obtained from a genomic DNA template. TCRdb reanalysed the reads using MiXCR and keeps one entry per CDR3 protein. The sample holds about 160,000 distinct CDR3 sequences, 40% to 50% seen once. Sequenced input: sorted CD4+, CD8+, or CD8+CD57+ T cells (not recorded which) from PBMCs. The receptors were sampled from a human donor with aplastic anemia.

The table lists this clonotype with a few counts. The V call is TRBV2, the J call TRBJ2-1; D perhaps matches TRBD2 (6 bases). CDR1 is SNHLY and CDR2 is FYNNEI in the germline V gene. This CDR3 has 14 residues. The ends were cut back, 7 bases at V and 10 bases at J, with 20 bases in the middle. Written as DNA, the CDR3 is TGTGCCAGCAACTTAGCGGATACACGAGGGGAGCAGTTCTTC. Protein product: CASNLADTRGEQFF.

This clonotype was observed many times. The chain joins TRBV12-5 to TRBJ2-5; 15 nucleotides align to TRBD2. The ends lost 2 bases at V and 5 bases at J; junction bases unmatched: 12. The germline V gene has CDR1 LGHNT and CDR2 FRNRAP. The CDR3 extends over 19 amino acids. The CDR3 sequence: CASGLRTSGRDDLEETQYF. CDR3 nucleotide sequence: TGTGCTAGTGGTTTGAGGACTAGCGGGAGGGACGACCTAGAGGAGACCCAGTACTTC.

This clonotype was observed many times. J is TRBJ2-1 and V is TRBV20-1; maybe TRBD2 (5 bases). CDR3 length: 14 amino acids. The germline V gene has CDR1 DFQATT and CDR2 SNEGSKA (reference sequence). Trimming pared 1 base from V and 8 bases from J, leaving 15 bases between. The chain's CDR3 is CSARGGGVEDEQFF. Here the CDR3 DNA reads TGCAGTGCTAGAGGCGGCGGAGTGGAGGATGAGCAGTTCTTC.

In this sample, this clonotype turned up a few times. Here the CDR3 reads CASSYLALAGGRAHEQFF. The CDR3 DNA sequence: TGTGCCAGCAGTTACTTGGCCCTGGCGGGAGGGAGGGCCCATGAGCAGTTCTTC. The genes are TRBV6-2 or TRBV6-3 and TRBJ2-1, with TRBD2 matching over 9 bases. With V trimmed by 1 base and J by 8 bases, 15 bases remained unmatched. The germline V gene has CDR1 MNHEY and CDR2 SVGEGT. The CDR3 sequence is 18 residues long.

There are many counts of this clonotype. The chain carries TRBV19 and TRBJ2-1, with a weak D call TRBD2 (5 bases). Germline V lookup: CDR1 LNHDA, CDR2 SQIVND (reference sequence). The length of the CDR3 is 13 residues. V gave up 6 bases and J gave up 5 bases, with 11 bases separating them. CDR3 amino acids: CASRRALDNEQFF. In DNA form, the CDR3 reads TGTGCCAGTAGGCGGGCTTTAGACAATGAGCAGTTCTTC.

To note about this clonotype: Germline is not matched at one junction end, which may reflect a read error. The chain combines TRBV10-3 with TRBJ2-7; D might be TRBD1 (6 bases). The DNA end lines up better with TRBJ2-5; the J call may be wrong. Germline lookup yields CDR1 ENHRY and CDR2 SYGVKD. This CDR3 is built from 14 residues. DNA of the CDR3: TGTGCCAGCAGTTACTCGGACAGACAAGAGACCCAGTACTTC. Translation: CASSYSDRQETQYF.

CDR3 sequence: CSALREQCEKLFF. CDR3 bases: TGCAGTGCTCTCAGGGAGCAGTGTGAAAAACTGTTTTTT. The chain links TRBV20-1 to TRBJ1-4; D possibly corresponds to TRBD1 (5 bases). Trimming cost V 5 bases and J 7 bases, with 14 bases left between them. This CDR3 is built from 13 residues. From germline, CDR1 is DFQATT and CDR2 SNEGSKA (reference sequence).

The chain joins TRBV14 to TRBJ2-1; no clear D. Germline V gene data show CDR1 as SGHDN and CDR2 as FVKESK. Trimming took 4 bases from V and 0 from J, leaving 13 bases between them. The CDR3 length is 16 residues. As DNA, the CDR3 is TGTGCCAGCAGCCCCTTCCCACTGTGCTCCTACAATGAGCAGTTCTTC. Its translation is CASSPFPLCSYNEQFF.

The rearrangement joins TRBV18 to TRBJ2-5; TRBD2 is a possible D gene (6 bases). The germline V and J ends were trimmed by 6 bases and 2 bases, with 13 bases remaining between them. The CDR3 has 14 residues. CDR1 and CDR2 from the germline V gene are KGHSH and LQKENI. CDR3 DNA sequence: TGTGCCAGCTCTCTTAAGGAGGGTCAAGAGACCCAGTACTTC. This translates into CASSLKEGQETQYF.